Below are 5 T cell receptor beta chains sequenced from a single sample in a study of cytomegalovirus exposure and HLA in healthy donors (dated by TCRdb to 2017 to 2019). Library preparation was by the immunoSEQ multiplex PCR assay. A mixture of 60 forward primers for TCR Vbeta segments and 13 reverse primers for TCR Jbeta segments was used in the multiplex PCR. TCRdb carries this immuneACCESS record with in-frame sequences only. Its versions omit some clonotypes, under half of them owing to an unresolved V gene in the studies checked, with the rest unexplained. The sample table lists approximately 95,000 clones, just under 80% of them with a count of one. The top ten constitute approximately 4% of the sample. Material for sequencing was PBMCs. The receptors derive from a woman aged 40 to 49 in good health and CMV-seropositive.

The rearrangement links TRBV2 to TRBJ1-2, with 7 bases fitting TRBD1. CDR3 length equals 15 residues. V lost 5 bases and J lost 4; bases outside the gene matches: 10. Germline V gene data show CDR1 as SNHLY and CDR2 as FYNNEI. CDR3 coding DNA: TGTGCCAGCAGTTCTACAGGGGTTTCCCTCTATGGCTACACCTTC. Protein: CASSSTGVSLYGYTF.

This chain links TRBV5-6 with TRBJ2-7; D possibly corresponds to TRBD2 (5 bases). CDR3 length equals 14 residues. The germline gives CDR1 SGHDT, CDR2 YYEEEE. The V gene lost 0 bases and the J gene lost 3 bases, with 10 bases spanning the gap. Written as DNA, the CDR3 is TGTGCCAGCAGCTTGGCCAACGGGGTCTACGAGCAGTACTTC. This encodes CASSLANGVYEQYF.

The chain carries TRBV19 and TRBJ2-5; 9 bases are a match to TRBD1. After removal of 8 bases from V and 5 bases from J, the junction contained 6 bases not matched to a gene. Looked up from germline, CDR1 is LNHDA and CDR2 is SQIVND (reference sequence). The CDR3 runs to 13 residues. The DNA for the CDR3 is TGTGCCAGTGCCGGGACAGGGATGGAGACCCAGTACTTC. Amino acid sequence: CASAGTGMETQYF.

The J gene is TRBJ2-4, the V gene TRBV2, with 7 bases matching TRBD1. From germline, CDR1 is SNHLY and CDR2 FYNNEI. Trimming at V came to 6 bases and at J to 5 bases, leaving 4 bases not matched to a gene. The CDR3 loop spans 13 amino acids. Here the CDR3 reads CASSGDSQNIQYF. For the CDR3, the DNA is TGTGCCAGCAGCGGGGACAGCCAAAACATTCAGTACTTC.

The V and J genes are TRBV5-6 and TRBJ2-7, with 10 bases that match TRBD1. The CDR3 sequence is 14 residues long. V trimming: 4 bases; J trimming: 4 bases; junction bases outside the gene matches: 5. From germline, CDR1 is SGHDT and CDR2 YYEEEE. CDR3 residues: CASSRQGAGYEQYF. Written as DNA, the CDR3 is TGTGCCAGCAGCCGACAGGGGGCGGGGTACGAGCAGTACTTC.